A single sample gave rise to the 28 T cell receptor beta chains below, sequenced in a study of CD8 T cells in ankylosing spondylitis. Findings and limits, study-wide: It appeared that ankylosing spondylitis blood was characterized by a TCR beta motif of several highly homologous variants.

Antigens for these TCRs are unknown. TCRdb fed the 5' RACE reads into MiXCR, producing one record per CDR3 protein. The sample lists around 220,000 distinct CDR3 sequences, approximately 16% occurring once. The sample was blood, either unsorted or a sorted T cell fraction (not recorded which). The receptor source for this set is a male donor with ankylosing spondylitis.

This clonotype showed up just a few times. The chain combines TRBV19 with TRBJ2-2, with 10 bases aligning to TRBD2. Germline CDR1 LNHDA, CDR2 SQIVND (reference sequence). The CDR3 spans 15 residues. The trim removed 0 bases at V and 5 bases at J, leaving 0 bases unmatched. DNA for the CDR3: TGTGCCAGTAGTATAGAAGCGGGGGGGACCGGGGAGCTGTTTTTT. Its protein product is CASSIEAGGTGELFF. Full variable domain (missing parts from reference TRBV19 and TRBJ2-2): DGGITQSPKYLFRKEGQNVTLSCEQNLNHDAMYWYRQDPGQGLRLIYYSQIVNDFQKGDIAEGYSVSREKKESFPLTVTSAQKNPTAFYLCASSIEAGGTGELFFGEGSRLTVL.

This sequence joins TRBV19 and TRBJ2-7, with TRBD2 matching 10 bases. J was trimmed by 2 bases and V by 5 bases; bases with no gene match: 6. This CDR3 is built from 15 residues. The germline CDR1 and CDR2 sequences are LNHDA and SQIVND (reference sequence). The DNA of the CDR3 is TGTGCCAGTAGTCTAGGACTAGCGGTAACCTACGAGCAGTACTTC. Translation gives CASSLGLAVTYEQYF.

This clonotype was counted between two and nine times. This chain links TRBV6-5 with TRBJ2-4, with D tentatively TRBD1 or TRBD2 (7 bases each). The germline CDR1 and CDR2 sequences are MNHEY and SVGAGI. Trimming removed 2 bases at V and 0 bases at J, with 20 bases between. The CDR3 sequence is 19 residues long. CDR3 amino acids: CASSYPLSGTAEAKNIQYF. The CDR3 DNA reads as TGTGCCAGCAGTTACCCCCTCAGCGGGACAGCCGAAGCCAAAAACATTCAGTACTTC.

This clonotype was recorded many times. V gene TRBV12-3 or TRBV12-4 combines with J gene TRBJ2-3; D is perhaps TRBD1 (6 bases). V was cut by 7 bases and J by 3 bases, with 14 bases left in between. This CDR3 contains 14 residues. This chain's CDR3 is CASTHHRETDTQYF. For the CDR3, the DNA is TGTGCCAGCACGCATCACAGGGAAACAGATACGCAGTATTTT.

In DNA form, the CDR3 reads TGTGCCAGCAGCTTAAGAAGCGGGGGGACTGAAGCTTTCTTT. Protein: CASSLRSGGTEAFF. This chain links TRBV13 with TRBJ1-1, with D perhaps TRBD1 (5 bases). The CDR3 runs to 14 residues. Germline loops: CDR1 PRHDT, CDR2 FYEKMQ (reference sequence). V was clipped by 2 bases and J by 5 bases, with 12 bases between them.

This clonotype showed up many times. The chain uses TRBV6-6 and TRBJ2-7; 8 bases are shared with TRBD2. J gave up 0 bases and V 5 bases, and 3 bases lay outside the gene matches. From germline, CDR1 is MNHNY and CDR2 SVGAGI (reference sequence). This CDR3 spans 14 amino acids. The CDR3 reads CASSKRESSYEQYF. The CDR3 nucleotides read TGTGCCAGCAGTAAGCGGGAGTCCTCCTACGAGCAGTACTTC.

This clonotype was observed a few times. The chain has TRBV27 and TRBJ2-1; 8 bases match TRBD1. Germline CDR1 MNHEY, CDR2 SMNVEV (reference sequence). Germline trimming cut 8 bases from V and 2 bases from J; bases unmatched to any gene: 5. The CDR3 runs to 14 residues. CDR3 loop: CASRGQGPYNEQFF. The CDR3 bases are TGTGCCAGCCGCGGACAGGGCCCCTACAATGAGCAGTTCTTC.

The CDR3 protein is CASSYSPEREAYEQYF. The DNA for the CDR3 is TGTGCCAGCAGTTACTCGCCCGAGCGGGAAGCCTACGAGCAGTACTTC. The chain combines TRBV6-5 with TRBJ2-7; 7 nucleotides agree with TRBD2. J gave up 2 bases and V 0 bases, and 7 bases lay outside the gene matches. Germline CDR1 MNHEY, CDR2 SVGAGI. The CDR3 has 16 residues.

This clonotype was seen a handful of times. V gene TRBV25-1 combines with J gene TRBJ2-5; 11 positions match TRBD1. Germline V gives CDR1 MGHDK, CDR2 SYGVNS. J lost 4 bases, V lost 2 bases, and 0 bases had no gene match. This CDR3 has 14 amino acids. CDR3 nucleotide sequence: TGTGCCAGCAGTGAAGGGACAGGGGGAGAGACCCAGTACTTC. Translating it yields CASSEGTGGETQYF.

V gene TRBV27 combines with J gene TRBJ2-2; maybe TRBD1 (5 bases). Germline V gene data show CDR1 as MNHEY and CDR2 as SMNVEV (reference sequence). Trimming took 1 base from V and 3 from J, leaving 9 bases between them. There are 15 residues in the CDR3. The CDR3, as DNA: TGTGCCAGCAGTTTATTTGACAGTTACACCGGGGAGCTGTTTTTT. It yields the protein CASSLFDSYTGELFF.

The chain employs TRBV24-1 and TRBJ2-4; D gene uncertain. Trimming left V 4 bases short and J 0 bases short, with 18 bases between. CDR3 length equals 18 residues. CDR1 and CDR2 (germline): KGHDR, SFDVKD. The CDR3 coding sequence is TGTGCCACCAGTGAGCCCATGAGGACGGTCATAGCCAAAAACATTCAGTACTTC. Translation: CATSEPMRTVIAKNIQYF.

This clonotype was seen more than once but under ten times. This chain links TRBV7-9 with TRBJ2-2; TRBD2 is a possible D gene (6 bases). Germline CDR1 SEHNR, CDR2 FQNEAQ (reference sequence). Trimming cost V 6 bases and J 0 bases, with 11 bases left between them. The CDR3 totals 15 residues. CDR3 nucleotides: TGTGCCAGCAGTCACCGGGACTCGAACACCGGGGAGCTGTTTTTT. This codes for CASSHRDSNTGELFF.

This clonotype was seen more than once but under ten times. V and J are TRBV5-1 and TRBJ2-7; 7 bases match TRBD1. This CDR3 is built from 16 residues. Looked up from germline, CDR1 is SGHRS and CDR2 is YFSETQ. V was clipped by 3 bases and J by 0 bases; unmatched bases: 9. CDR3 sequence (DNA): TGCGCCAGCAGCTCCGATGGACAGGACGTCTCCTACGAGCAGTACTTC. It specifies CASSSDGQDVSYEQYF.

This clonotype occurred many times. V and J are TRBV3-1 and TRBJ2-5; D call uncertain. Germline V gives CDR1 LGHDT, CDR2 YNNKEL (reference sequence). CDR3 length: 16 residues. V was trimmed by 4 bases and J by 5 bases, leaving 20 bases between them. The CDR3 DNA follows: TGTGCCAGCAGCCCGCAGAGTGGTAGCTGGTTGGAGACCCAGTACTTC. Its protein product is CASSPQSGSWLETQYF.

This clonotype was seen a few times. In DNA, the CDR3 is TGTGCCAGCAGTTTTGCAGTTGGGGGCGAAGCTTTCTTT. Translated: CASSFAVGGEAFF. The chain links TRBV27 to TRBJ1-1, with D possibly being TRBD1 (6 bases). CDR1 is MNHEY and CDR2 is SMNVEV in the germline V gene (reference sequence). There are 13 residues in the CDR3. Deletions cut 3 bases from V and 8 bases from J, with 13 bases between.

This sequence joins TRBV4-1 and TRBJ2-1, with 8 bases matching TRBD1. J lost 6 bases, V lost 1 base, and 5 bases had no gene match. Germline lookup yields CDR1 MGHRA and CDR2 YSYEKL. This CDR3 is 15 amino acids long. CDR3 coding DNA: TGCGCCAGCAGCCAAGTGGTGACAGGGGTCAATGAGCAGTTCTTC. Protein product: CASSQVVTGVNEQFF.

This sequence joins TRBV5-6 and TRBJ2-1; D unresolved. CDR1 is SGHDT and CDR2 is YYEEEE in the germline V gene. V was clipped by 4 bases and J by 0 bases, with 5 bases between them. CDR3 length: 13 residues. CDR3 in DNA: TGTGCCAGCAGCCGAGCCTCCTACAATGAGCAGTTCTTC. This sequence encodes CASSRASYNEQFF.

This clonotype was detected only a few times. The rearrangement links TRBV12-3 or TRBV12-4 to TRBJ2-5; D gene uncertain. Trimming took off 6 bases at V and 5 bases at J, with 10 bases between the two ends. The CDR3 is 12 residues long. CDR3 sequence (DNA): TGTGCCAGCAGCCGACCTGAGGAGACCCAGTACTTC. Encoded protein: CASSRPEETQYF.

The sample holds a few counts of this clonotype. This chain connects TRBV4-3 to TRBJ2-1, with 7 bases that match TRBD2. Losses at the gene ends were 0 bases for V and 3 bases for J; bases not matched to a gene: 5. Germline assignment: CDR1 LGHNA and CDR2 YSLEER. This CDR3 comprises 16 residues. CDR3 sequence: CASSQDGAGDYNEQFF. DNA for the CDR3: TGCGCCAGCAGCCAAGACGGGGCGGGAGACTACAATGAGCAGTTCTTC.

A few counts support this clonotype. This sequence joins TRBV6-1 and TRBJ2-7; a weak D match, TRBD2 (6 bases). The CDR3 spans 14 residues. V was clipped by 8 bases and J by 2 bases, with 16 bases between them. Germline lookup yields CDR1 MNHNS and CDR2 SASEGT. The CDR3 loop reads CASGRSGSAYEQYF. Here the CDR3 DNA reads TGTGCCAGCGGTCGTAGCGGTTCGGCCTACGAGCAGTACTTC.

The chain uses TRBV29-1 and TRBJ2-7, with 12 bases lining up with TRBD2. In germline, CDR1 is SQVTM, CDR2 ANQGSEA. This CDR3 spans 17 amino acids. With V trimmed by 0 bases and J by 2 bases, 8 bases remained unmatched. DNA of the CDR3: TGCAGCGTTGAAGATACTTCTAGCGGGGGGGAGACCTACGAGCAGTACTTC. Translated: CSVEDTSSGGETYEQYF.

This clonotype was seen only a few times. The chain is built from TRBV4-1 and TRBJ2-7; 13 positions agree with TRBD2. The trim removed 5 bases at V and 4 bases at J, leaving 5 bases unmatched. The CDR3 length is 15 residues. Germline V gene data show CDR1 as MGHRA and CDR2 as YSYEKL. In DNA, the CDR3 is TGCGCCAGCAGCTTTCGACTAGCGGGGGGTTACGAGCAGTACTTC. Residues: CASSFRLAGGYEQYF.

The chain employs TRBV12-5 and TRBJ2-2, with 7 nucleotides matching TRBD1. Trimming removed 5 bases from V and 8 bases from J; junction bases left unmatched: 14. CDR1 is LGHNT and CDR2 is FRNRAP in the germline V gene. The CDR3 is made up of 16 amino acids. The CDR3 DNA reads TGTGCTAGTGGTGCCGATACAGGGGCAGTATTGGGGGAGCTGTTTTTT. Protein sequence: CASGADTGAVLGELFF.

The chain has TRBV29-1 and TRBJ2-1, with D perhaps matching TRBD2 (7 bases). The CDR3 length is 14 residues. Germline V gives CDR1 SQVTM, CDR2 ANQGSEA. The V end lost 7 bases, the J end lost 0 bases, and 13 bases lay between the germline ends. The CDR3 spells CSGRGAYSYNEQFF. The CDR3 DNA reads TGCAGCGGTCGGGGGGCGTACTCCTACAATGAGCAGTTCTTC.

This sequence joins TRBV7-2 and TRBJ2-5, with D perhaps TRBD1 (6 bases). The CDR3 contains 16 residues. Trimming removed 1 base at V and 1 base at J, with 13 bases between. Germline loops: CDR1 SGHTA, CDR2 FQGNSA. The CDR3 region has the DNA TGTGCCAGCAGCTTAGGCCCTTGGACAGCCCAAGAGACCCAGTACTTC. This codes for CASSLGPWTAQETQYF.

The J gene is TRBJ2-1, the V gene TRBV13; D unresolved. CDR1 and CDR2 (germline): PRHDT, FYEKMQ (reference sequence). This CDR3 has 14 amino acids. Trimming stripped 5 bases from V and 6 bases from J, with 14 bases between. The CDR3 sequence: CASSDRTRSNEQFF. CDR3 coding DNA: TGTGCCAGCAGCGATAGGACCCGGAGCAATGAGCAGTTCTTC. Full variable domain (rest looked up from reference TRBV13 and TRBJ2-1): AAGVIQSPRHLIKEKRETATLKCYPIPRHDTVYWYQQGPGQDPQFLISFYEKMQSDKGSIPDRFSAQQFSDYHSELNMSSLELGDSALYFCASSDRTRSNEQFFGPGTRLTVL.

V and J are TRBV7-2 and TRBJ2-5, with 10 bases lining up with TRBD2. The CDR3 is made up of 16 amino acids. J gave up 1 base and V 1 base, and 3 bases lay outside the gene matches. CDR1 is SGHTA and CDR2 is FQGNSA in the germline V gene. DNA for the CDR3: TGTGCCAGCAGCTTAGTTCCTAGCGGGGGCCAAGAGACCCAGTACTTC. Translated, it gives CASSLVPSGGQETQYF. Together with reference TRBV7-2 and TRBJ2-5, the CDR3 gives the full variable domain: GAGVSQSPSNKVTEKGKDVELRCDPISGHTALYWYRQSLGQGLEFLIYFQGNSAPDKSGLPSDRFSAERTGGSVSTLTIQRTQQEDSAVYLCASSLVPSGGQETQYFGPGTRLLVL.

This clonotype was observed a handful of times. The V and J genes are TRBV10-3 and TRBJ1-6; D is ambiguous. The CDR3 spans 14 residues. The V gene lost 3 bases and the J gene lost 7 bases, with 10 bases spanning the gap. CDR1 is ENHRY and CDR2 is SYGVKD in the germline V gene. CDR3 nucleotide sequence: TGTGCCATCAGTGACCCCGGACGGAATTCACCCCTCCACTTT. Its translation is CAISDPGRNSPLHF.